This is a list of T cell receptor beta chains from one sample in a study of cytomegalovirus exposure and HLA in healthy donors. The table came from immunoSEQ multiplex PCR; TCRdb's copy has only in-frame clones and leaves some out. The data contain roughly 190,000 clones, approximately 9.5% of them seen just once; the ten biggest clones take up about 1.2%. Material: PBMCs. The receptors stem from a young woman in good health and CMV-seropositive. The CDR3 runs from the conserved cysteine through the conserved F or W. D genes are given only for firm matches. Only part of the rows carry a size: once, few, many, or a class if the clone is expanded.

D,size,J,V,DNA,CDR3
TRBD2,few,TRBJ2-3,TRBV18,TGTGCCAGCTCTTTAGCGGGAGGGAACACAGATACGCAGTATTTT,CASSLAGGNTDTQYF
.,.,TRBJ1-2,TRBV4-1,TGCGCCAGCAGCCAAGCTGAGAGGTCCTATGGCTACACCTTC,CASSQAERSYGYTF
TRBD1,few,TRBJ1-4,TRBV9,TGTGCCAGCAGCGTAGAGGACATCGGGACAGGGGATAGAGAAACTAATGAAAAACTGTTTTTT,CASSVEDIGTGDRETNEKLFF
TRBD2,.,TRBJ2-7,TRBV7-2,TGTGCCAGCAGCTTATTGCCTAGCGGGAGTCGGGTCTCCTACGAGCAGTACTTC,CASSLLPSGSRVSYEQYF
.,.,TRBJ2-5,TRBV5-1,TGCGCCAGCAGCGGTGGGGCACCCCGGAGAGAGACCCAGTACTTC,CASSGGAPRRETQYF
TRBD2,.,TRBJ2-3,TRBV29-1,TGCAGCGTTGTCGCCAGCGGGAGGGCAGATACGCAGTATTTT,CSVVASGRADTQYF
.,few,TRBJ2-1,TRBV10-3,TGTGCCATCAGCGAGAGGGGGACTGAGCAGTTCTTC,CAISERGTEQFF
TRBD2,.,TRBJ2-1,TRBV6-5,TGTGCCAGCAGTTACCCTCGGACTAGCGGGAGTAATGAGCAGTTCTTC,CASSYPRTSGSNEQFF
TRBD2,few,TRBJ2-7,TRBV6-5,TGTGCCAGCAGTCCCTGGACTAGCGGGAGCTACGAGCAGTACTTC,CASSPWTSGSYEQYF
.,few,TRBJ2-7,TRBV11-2,TGTGCCAGCAGCTATAAGGGGGTCTACGAGCAGTACTTC,CASSYKGVYEQYF
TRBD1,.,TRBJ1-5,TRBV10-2,TGCGCCAGCAGTTTAAGACAGGGGGCTCAGCAGCCCCAGCATTTT,CASSLRQGAQQPQHF
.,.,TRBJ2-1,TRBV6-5,TGTGCCAGCAGTTACGCCCGTTGGGCTGAGCAGTTCTTC,CASSYARWAEQFF
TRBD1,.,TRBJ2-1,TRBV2,TGTGCCAGCGGACAGGGTGCCTACAATGAGCAGTTCTTC,CASGQGAYNEQFF
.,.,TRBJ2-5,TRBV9,TGTGCCAGCAGCCCCAGGGCCAGCCAAGAGACCCAGTACTTC,CASSPRASQETQYF
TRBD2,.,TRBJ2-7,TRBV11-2,TGTGCCAGCAGAAGTCAGCGGGAGGTCTCCTACGAGCAGTACTTC,CASRSQREVSYEQYF
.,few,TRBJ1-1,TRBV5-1,TGCGCCAGCAGTATGAACACTGAAGCTTTCTTT,CASSMNTEAFF
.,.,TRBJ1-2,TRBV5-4,TGTGCCAGCAGCTTGGGGCAGCTAGGATATGGCTACACCTTC,CASSLGQLGYGYTF
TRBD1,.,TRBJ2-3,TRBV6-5,TGTGCCAGCAGGCCGGGACAGGGGGCAGATACGCAGTATTTT,CASRPGQGADTQYF